This T cell receptor beta chain was captured in a study of cytomegalovirus exposure and HLA in healthy donors (dated by TCRdb to 2015 to 2018). Describing the broader study: An earlier analysis of 587 of the donors reported about 250 Gb of sequence data and around 110 million unique TCR beta sequences from about 200 million T cells. An early release covering 550 to 700 HLA-typed donors comprised about 300 gigabases of sequencing data and approximately 85 million unique TCR sequences. The genetic ancestry cluster associated with self-reported Caucasian donors included around four fifths of the 398 genotyped donors. The aim of the study was to test whether cataloging public T cell receptors could identify signatures of past pathogen exposure. The T cell repertoires of several hundred subjects were profiled by immunosequencing and related to cytomegalovirus serostatus. Besides the first cohort of under 700 subjects, a separate validation cohort made up of some 110 different subjects was used. To predict cytomegalovirus infection status, the study brought together high-throughput TCR immunosequencing, statistical association of individual TCRs with disease status, and machine learning. To study patterns of TCR occurrence, a later analysis re-analyzed previously published TCR beta repertoires from more than 550 donors and added high-resolution HLA genotyping. In the later analysis, no new phenotypic data were used to find candidate immune exposures; instead, reliance was placed on TCR beta sequences and their occurrence across donors. In an earlier analysis of a few hundred of the donors, high-throughput TCR beta sequencing was used to judge whether each TCR beta V gene segment behaved as functional or pseudogenic. Donor age, sex, ethnicity and CMV serostatus were compiled together with the repertoire data. In a later genetic analysis, genome-wide SNP genotypes for 398 of the 666 donors were used, and that subset was treated as a discovery cohort. Every repertoire in the discovery cohort had been generated on one and the same sequencing platform. HLA typing included class I and class II loci at four-digit resolution. Typing coverage varied by locus: about 629-630 donors for A, B, C, DRB1 and DQB1; under 550 for DQA1; over 600 for DPA1; approximately 450 for DPB1. Because of strong linkage in the cohort, four to six DR-DQ haplotypes were treated as single units for association and clustering. Among some 410 genotyped donors of the cohort, an average of approximately 220,000 unique TCR beta nucleotide sequences was sequenced per donor, of which about 20% were non-productive. Broad study findings and their caveats: Compared with the approximately 720-donor mean, donors in an Asian-associated ancestry cluster had fewer N-insertions in productive TCRs, according to a later genetic analysis. Correlated functional status among segregating V segments might reflect linkage disequilibrium, but an unknown experimental factor could not be ruled out. Because counts were too low, seventeen rarely observed V segments, including chromosome 9 orphons, were left out of the earlier analysis of approximately 500 of the donors. Because some donors lacked HLA typing at each locus, the association tests relied only on the typed subset. A few of the identified cytomegalovirus-associated TCR beta chains were confirmed in vitro to be specific for cytomegalovirus antigens. Most CMV-associated TCR beta chains appeared to be HLA-restricted in a later analysis, and the HLA associations seemed to be driven largely by CMV exposure. According to the authors, the approach could potentially be generalized to other disease states and immunological phenotypes. Some IMGT-functional V segments, including TRBV6-2 and TRBV6-3, could not be told apart with the 87-base-pair reads, so those segments were excluded. The presence/absence analyses assumed that sequencing depth was roughly uniform across donors, and that assumption may not be true. In a later genetic analysis, a missense DCLRE1C variant was associated with V-gene and J-gene trimming of TCR beta chains, and the association was replicated in an independent cohort. According to a later analysis, TCR association rates differed among HLA loci, with DRB1 alleles showing the most associated TCRs and HLA-C alleles showing the fewest. The classifier was reported to diagnose cytomegalovirus status with high specificity and sensitivity in both the original cohort and the validation cohort. The study gave a list of roughly 150 TCR beta chains associated with cytomegalovirus. In this cohort, only TCR beta chains were sequenced, and detectable features were limited by the absence of alpha or paired-chain data. In a later analysis, 15,000 to 20,000 TCR beta sequences were associated with specific HLA alleles at a false discovery rate of 0.05. When HLA alleles, especially DR and DQ, strongly co-occurred, TCR associations were difficult to assign to individual alleles. The only immune exposure information available for the cohort was CMV serostatus. Most TCR sequences were seen in very few donors, while some public TCRs were found in many individuals. An earlier analysis of approximately 500 of the donors showed that most TCR beta V segments appeared in productive rearrangements either about 90% or about 30% of the time, which broadly matched IMGT annotations. A cluster of highly shared sequence variants was judged likely to be a technical artifact of the sequencing pipeline. A further reported finding was that TCR beta sequences accurately predicted the HLA-A and HLA-B alleles for most subjects in the first cohort. A later analysis found that HLA-associated TCR beta chains were more clonally expanded and had lower generation probabilities than equally common non-associated chains. In a later analysis, several top co-occurrence clusters were reported to appear linked to parvovirus B19, influenza, CMV and Epstein-Barr virus.

Looking up the germline V gene (reference sequence) yields CDR1 GTSNPN and CDR2 SVGIG. The CDR3 spans 12 residues, from the cysteine through the phenylalanine. Only CDR3 DNA is held: 36 bases, read in frame from base 1. V sheds 7 bases and J sheds 2 bases, leaving 11 bases between their ends. The cohort was made up of under 800 healthy bone marrow donors. All cohort members were sampled while nominally healthy, although unrecorded immune exposures were likely present. The donor tested CMV seropositive and was one of the 289 seropositive cohort members. Every donor gave a peripheral blood sample, and the peripheral blood mononuclear cells from that sample were used for TCR beta sequencing. Genomic DNA extraction from the blood cell samples was performed with the Qiagen DNeasy Blood Extraction Kit. The library was prepared using the immunoSEQ multiplex PCR assay. For the multiplex PCR, a mixture combining 60 forward primers for TCR Vbeta segments and 13 reverse primers for TCR Jbeta segments was used. A multiplex PCR assay on genomic DNA amplified the CDR3 region of rearranged TCR beta genes. Amplified TCR beta libraries were sequenced as 87-base-pair reads on the Illumina HiSeq System. The paper's data handling went like this. A later analysis tallied 75 million to 95 million unique TCR beta chains across the 666 repertoires, and 10 million to 11 million of those chains were shared by two or more donors. To remove PCR and sequencing errors, raw reads were error-corrected and collapsed into unique sequences using a nearest-neighbor algorithm that merged closely related sequences. Alignment of CDR3 sequences to IMGT reference sequences was used to assign V, D and J gene segments. Each retained sequence needed at least a six-nucleotide match to both a V gene segment and a J gene segment. Rearrangements were classified as productive when the CDR3 lacked stop codons and remained in frame with V and J, and all other rearrangements were classified as non-productive. CDR3 was defined according to IMGT convention as the region running from the second conserved V-encoded cysteine to the conserved J-encoded phenylalanine. The earlier analysis of roughly 590 of the donors excluded any sequence lacking an unambiguous match to a single V gene segment. An earlier analysis of 587 of the donors called V segments functional above 56.7% productive rearrangements and segregating when the between-donor standard deviation exceeded 5%. A statistical classification framework was developed to diagnose cytomegalovirus status using the catalog of TCR beta chain sequences. A later analysis assigned V and J genes by comparing TCR nucleotide sequences with IMGT/GENE-DB human TR gene sequences. The TCRdist pipeline was used in a later analysis to assign CDR3 sequences and most-parsimonious VDJ recombination scenarios. In a later analysis, each TCR beta chain was defined by its CDR3 amino acid sequence together with its V-gene family, and reads without a unique V-gene family were excluded. To address suspected cross-contamination and a sequencing artifact, a later analysis removed approximately 600 highly shared, low-generation-probability nucleotide sequences. In a later analysis, a clonal expansion index for each public chain was calculated from normalized within-repertoire ranks of inferred template counts. Generation probabilities in a later analysis came from a VDJ recombination model fitted to out-of-frame rearrangements, and those results were checked against IGoR. Hypergeometric tests were used in a later analysis to score TCR-TCR, TCR-HLA and TCR-CMV co-occurrence, with a repertoire-size bias correction applied to the TCR pairs. False discovery rates were estimated in a later analysis by permuting HLA or CMV assignments 20 times. A later analysis grouped co-occurring TCRs with DBSCAN, adding TCRdist sequence similarity when clustering within HLA-allele-positive subsets. Co-occurrence clustering excluded repertoires with fewer than 30,000 or more than 120,000 public chains, plus five with anomalous nucleotide sharing. Drawn from immuneACCESS, this table holds only the in-frame rearrangements with V and J called that TCRdb kept. Clones are partly lost; checked studies trace under half to an unresolved V gene and leave the rest unexplained. From that table come the V and J calls and clone size; the DNA was used to work out D and trimming. This sample holds about 78,000 clones; around 70% were observed only once. The top ten hold around 10% of the sample.

For this clone: Its recognized antigen is unknown. Base quality data are lacking; no much larger clone is found one base away.

The clonotype comes from a woman between 35 and 50 years old in good health and CMV-seropositive. The specimen sequenced was PBMCs. The chain uses TRBV30 and TRBJ2-5; a weak D assignment points to TRBD2 (5 bases agree). The DNA sequence is TGTGCCTCACTAGTACAGCAAGAGACCCAGTACTTC. Its protein reads: CASLVQQETQYF.